This entry describes one T cell receptor (beta chain). In the original workflow: Amplification with reference gene primers provided the estimates of nucleated cell counts. This table comes from immunoSEQ multiplex PCR, and its TCRdb copy is limited to in-frame clones, with some not included. The DNA gave D and trimming, while V, J and clone size come from that table. The table records 20,000 to 30,000 clones, approximately 81% of them present only once. Germline V gene lookup returns CDR1 SQVTM and CDR2 ANQGSEA. CDR3 length: 10 residues. The V end lost 7 bases, the J end lost 11 bases, and 12 bases lay between the germline ends. The data are from a study of blood T cell repertoires in COVID-19. At the level of the study: Collection of acute and convalescent COVID-19 samples took place in the United States, Italy and Spain. T cells, B-cell-depleted T cells, or PBMCs provided the cDNA or gDNA that served as material.

The specimen sequenced was peripheral blood. The receptor was derived from a man in his 70s with acute or convalescent COVID-19. The chain is built from TRBV29-1 and TRBJ2-1; D may be TRBD1 (6 bases). CDR3: CSAGQTQQFF. DNA for the CDR3: TGCAGCGCCGGACAGACTCAGCAGTTCTTC.